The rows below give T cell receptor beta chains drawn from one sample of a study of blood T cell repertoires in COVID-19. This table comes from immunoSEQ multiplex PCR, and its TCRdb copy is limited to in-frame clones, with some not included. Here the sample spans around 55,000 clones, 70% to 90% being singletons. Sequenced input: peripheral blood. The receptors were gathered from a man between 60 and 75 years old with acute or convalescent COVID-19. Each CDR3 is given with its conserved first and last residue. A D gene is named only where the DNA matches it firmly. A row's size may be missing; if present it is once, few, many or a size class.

cdr3_aa: CATYSGAGELFF
cdr3_nt: TGTGCCACTTATTCCGGGGCCGGGGAGCTGTTTTTT
j_call: TRBJ2-2
d_call: -
v_call: TRBV24-1
clone_size: -

cdr3_aa: CASSSGVTEAFF
cdr3_nt: TGTGCCAGCAGCTCCGGGGTCACTGAAGCTTTCTTT
j_call: TRBJ1-1
d_call: -
v_call: TRBV28
clone_size: -

cdr3_aa: CASRGDLAQYEQYF
cdr3_nt: TGCGCCAGCCGAGGCGATCTAGCCCAATACGAGCAGTACTTC
j_call: TRBJ2-7
d_call: -
v_call: TRBV5-1
clone_size: -

cdr3_aa: CASSRMGQGYTF
cdr3_nt: TGTGCCAGCAGTAGGATGGGGCAGGGCTACACCTTC
j_call: TRBJ1-2
d_call: -
v_call: TRBV6-5
clone_size: -

cdr3_aa: CASSPRRQTNEKLFF
cdr3_nt: TGTGCCAGTAGTCCTCGGCGACAAACTAATGAAAAACTGTTTTTT
j_call: TRBJ1-4
d_call: -
v_call: TRBV19
clone_size: -

cdr3_aa: CAISTGRVVVDYGYTF
cdr3_nt: TGTGCCATTTCGACAGGGCGGGTAGTTGTGGACTATGGCTACACCTTC
j_call: TRBJ1-2
d_call: TRBD1
v_call: TRBV10-3
clone_size: -

cdr3_aa: CAWSVWDRGGYGYTF
cdr3_nt: TGTGCCTGGAGTGTCTGGGACAGGGGTGGCTATGGCTACACCTTC
j_call: TRBJ1-2
d_call: TRBD1
v_call: TRBV30
clone_size: -

cdr3_aa: CASSLPPLRARNTEAFF
cdr3_nt: TGTGCCAGCAGCTTACCCCCTCTCAGGGCCCGGAACACTGAAGCTTTCTTT
j_call: TRBJ1-1
d_call: -
v_call: TRBV7-3
clone_size: -

cdr3_aa: CASSDRGTAVGAQHF
cdr3_nt: TGTGCCAGCAGTGATAGGGGGACCGCCGTTGGTGCCCAGCATTTT
j_call: TRBJ1-5
d_call: -
v_call: TRBV2
clone_size: -

cdr3_aa: CASSPTSGGYNEQFF
cdr3_nt: TGTGCCAGCAGCCCGACTAGCGGGGGTTACAATGAGCAGTTCTTC
j_call: TRBJ2-1
d_call: TRBD2
v_call: TRBV25-1
clone_size: -

cdr3_aa: CASSDTAGAYEQYF
cdr3_nt: TGTGCCAGCAGTGATACAGCGGGAGCCTACGAGCAGTACTTC
j_call: TRBJ2-7
d_call: TRBD2
v_call: TRBV2
clone_size: -

cdr3_aa: CASSLAPKTGSSPLHF
cdr3_nt: TGTGCCAGCAGCTTAGCGCCAAAGACAGGGAGTTCACCCCTCCACTTT
j_call: TRBJ1-6
d_call: TRBD1
v_call: TRBV7-2
clone_size: -

cdr3_aa: CASSLGTQETQYF
cdr3_nt: TGCGCCAGCAGCCTCGGGACACAAGAGACCCAGTACTTC
j_call: TRBJ2-5
d_call: -
v_call: TRBV5-1
clone_size: -

cdr3_aa: CASSPETGFANEQFF
cdr3_nt: TGTGCCAGCAGTCCAGAGACAGGGTTTGCCAATGAGCAGTTCTTC
j_call: TRBJ2-1
d_call: TRBD1
v_call: TRBV28
clone_size: -

cdr3_aa: CASSPDRGRGTEAFF
cdr3_nt: TGCGCCAGCAGCCCCGACAGGGGGCGGGGTACTGAAGCTTTCTTT
j_call: TRBJ1-1
d_call: TRBD1
v_call: TRBV4-1
clone_size: -

cdr3_aa: CATSRDLAGTGEGTEAFF
cdr3_nt: TGTGCCACCAGCAGAGATCTCGCCGGGACTGGGGAGGGGACTGAAGCTTTCTTT
j_call: TRBJ1-1
d_call: -
v_call: TRBV15
clone_size: -

cdr3_aa: CASSPFARTAGELFF
cdr3_nt: TGTGCCAGCTCGCCCTTTGCGAGGACAGCCGGGGAGCTGTTTTTT
j_call: TRBJ2-2
d_call: -
v_call: TRBV18
clone_size: -

cdr3_aa: CASSERGGDEKLFF
cdr3_nt: TGTGCCAGCAGTGAACGGGGGGGAGATGAAAAACTGTTTTTT
j_call: TRBJ1-4
d_call: -
v_call: TRBV6-1
clone_size: -

cdr3_aa: CASSLSSGTTVDTQYF
cdr3_nt: TGCGCCAGCAGCTTGTCTAGCGGGACGACCGTAGATACGCAGTATTTT
j_call: TRBJ2-3
d_call: TRBD2
v_call: TRBV5-1
clone_size: -

cdr3_aa: CASSLAGTGGSQVGEQYF
cdr3_nt: TGTGCCAGCAGCTTGGCCGGGACAGGGGGAAGTCAAGTGGGTGAGCAGTACTTC
j_call: TRBJ2-7
d_call: TRBD1
v_call: TRBV5-6
clone_size: few

cdr3_aa: CASSGPGQVGSAFF
cdr3_nt: TGTGCCAGCAGCGGTCCGGGACAGGTAGGCTCAGCTTTCTTT
j_call: TRBJ1-1
d_call: TRBD1
v_call: TRBV7-9
clone_size: -

cdr3_aa: CASSLEGGEYNEQFF
cdr3_nt: TGTGCCAGCAGCTTAGAGGGTGGGGAGTACAATGAGCAGTTCTTC
j_call: TRBJ2-1
d_call: -
v_call: TRBV11-2
clone_size: -

cdr3_aa: CASSVVGDRDNEQFF
cdr3_nt: TGTGCCAGCAGCGTAGTTGGCGACAGGGATAATGAGCAGTTCTTC
j_call: TRBJ2-1
d_call: TRBD1
v_call: TRBV9
clone_size: -

cdr3_aa: CASSLGQGIDGYTF
cdr3_nt: TGTGCCAGCAGCTTGGGACAGGGAATCGATGGCTACACCTTC
j_call: TRBJ1-2
d_call: TRBD1
v_call: TRBV5-1
clone_size: once

cdr3_aa: CAWKGYGNRGYNEQFF
cdr3_nt: TGTGCCTGGAAAGGCTACGGGAACAGGGGCTACAATGAGCAGTTCTTC
j_call: TRBJ2-1
d_call: TRBD1
v_call: TRBV30
clone_size: -

cdr3_aa: CATSDPGQPWEPQHF
cdr3_nt: TGTGCCACCAGTGACCCGGGACAGCCCTGGGAGCCCCAGCATTTT
j_call: TRBJ1-5
d_call: TRBD1
v_call: TRBV24-1
clone_size: medium-sized

cdr3_aa: CSASGGQPDEQYF
cdr3_nt: TGCAGTGCTAGTGGAGGACAGCCCGACGAGCAGTACTTC
j_call: TRBJ2-7
d_call: -
v_call: TRBV20-1
clone_size: -

cdr3_aa: CASSFLSYNEQFF
cdr3_nt: TGTGCCAGCAGCTTCCTAAGTTACAATGAGCAGTTCTTC
j_call: TRBJ2-1
d_call: -
v_call: TRBV7-3
clone_size: once

cdr3_aa: CASSYRQDTGELFF
cdr3_nt: TGTGCCAGCAGTTACCGACAGGACACCGGGGAGCTGTTTTTT
j_call: TRBJ2-2
d_call: -
v_call: TRBV27
clone_size: -

cdr3_aa: CASSPQGGTGELFF
cdr3_nt: TGTGCCAGCAGTCCCCAGGGGGGCACCGGGGAGCTGTTTTTT
j_call: TRBJ2-2
d_call: -
v_call: TRBV7-3
clone_size: -

cdr3_aa: CASSQEWGGTEAFF
cdr3_nt: TGTGCCAGCAGCCAAGAATGGGGAGGCACTGAAGCTTTCTTT
j_call: TRBJ1-1
d_call: -
v_call: TRBV3-1/TRBV3-2
clone_size: -

cdr3_aa: CAATQGVNNEQFF
cdr3_nt: TGTGCCGCCACGCAGGGGGTAAACAATGAGCAGTTCTTC
j_call: TRBJ2-1
d_call: TRBD1
v_call: TRBV7-9
clone_size: -

cdr3_aa: CASSWGQGMNTEAFF
cdr3_nt: TGTGCCAGCAGTTGGGGACAGGGCATGAACACTGAAGCTTTCTTT
j_call: TRBJ1-1
d_call: TRBD1
v_call: TRBV28
clone_size: -

cdr3_aa: CASSPFRGQGEAQYF
cdr3_nt: TGTGCCAGCAGTCCGTTCAGGGGGCAGGGGGAGGCCCAGTACTTC
j_call: TRBJ2-5
d_call: TRBD1
v_call: TRBV28
clone_size: -

cdr3_aa: CASSRGADTEAFF
cdr3_nt: TGTGCCAGCAGCCGGGGGGCAGACACTGAAGCTTTCTTT
j_call: TRBJ1-1
d_call: -
v_call: TRBV7-8
clone_size: -

cdr3_aa: CASSQGDRETDTQYF
cdr3_nt: TGCGCCAGCAGCCAAGGAGACCGGGAGACAGATACGCAGTATTTT
j_call: TRBJ2-3
d_call: -
v_call: TRBV4-1
clone_size: -

cdr3_aa: CASSLIPLDEQFF
cdr3_nt: TGTGCCAGCAGCTTAATTCCTTTAGATGAGCAGTTCTTC
j_call: TRBJ2-1
d_call: -
v_call: TRBV7-3
clone_size: -

cdr3_aa: CASSRLHQPQHF
cdr3_nt: TGTGCCAGCAGCCGACTCCATCAGCCCCAGCATTTT
j_call: TRBJ1-5
d_call: -
v_call: TRBV11-3
clone_size: -

cdr3_aa: CSVALGQKNTEAFF
cdr3_nt: TGCAGCGTTGCATTAGGACAAAAGAACACTGAAGCTTTCTTT
j_call: TRBJ1-1
d_call: -
v_call: TRBV29-1
clone_size: -

cdr3_aa: CAWSVLGSLYGYTF
cdr3_nt: TGTGCCTGGAGTGTACTGGGCAGCCTCTATGGCTACACCTTC
j_call: TRBJ1-2
d_call: -
v_call: TRBV30
clone_size: -

cdr3_aa: CASSPAGAPYTDTQYF
cdr3_nt: TGTGCCAGCAGCCCAGCGGGAGCACCCTACACAGATACGCAGTATTTT
j_call: TRBJ2-3
d_call: TRBD2
v_call: TRBV9
clone_size: -

cdr3_aa: CATSGYGTDPDTQYF
cdr3_nt: TGTGCCACCAGTGGCTATGGGACAGATCCAGATACGCAGTATTTT
j_call: TRBJ2-3
d_call: TRBD1
v_call: TRBV24-1
clone_size: -

cdr3_aa: CASSLPGLAGLGEQFF
cdr3_nt: TGTGCCAGCAGTTTGCCGGGACTAGCGGGCCTAGGGGAGCAGTTCTTC
j_call: TRBJ2-1
d_call: TRBD2
v_call: TRBV27
clone_size: -

cdr3_aa: CAWSAGTGYHF
cdr3_nt: TGTGCCTGGAGTGCCGGGACAGGGTATCACTTC
j_call: TRBJ2-7
d_call: TRBD1
v_call: TRBV30
clone_size: -

cdr3_aa: CASSTILAGDAGDTQYF
cdr3_nt: TGTGCCAGTAGTACCATCTTAGCGGGAGATGCGGGAGATACGCAGTATTTT
j_call: TRBJ2-3
d_call: TRBD2
v_call: TRBV19
clone_size: -

cdr3_aa: CASSGTTGTGLGVSYNEQFF
cdr3_nt: TGTGCCAGCAGCGGAACGACAGGGACCGGACTTGGGGTCTCCTACAATGAGCAGTTCTTC
j_call: TRBJ2-1
d_call: TRBD1
v_call: TRBV6-6
clone_size: once

cdr3_aa: CSANRVNEQFF
cdr3_nt: TGCAGTGCCAACCGGGTTAATGAGCAGTTCTTC
j_call: TRBJ2-1
d_call: -
v_call: TRBV20-1
clone_size: -

cdr3_aa: CASSSINREMNTEAFF
cdr3_nt: TGTGCCAGCAGCTCGATAAACAGGGAAATGAACACTGAAGCTTTCTTT
j_call: TRBJ1-1
d_call: -
v_call: TRBV5-6
clone_size: -

cdr3_aa: CASSIRMEPGELFF
cdr3_nt: TGTGCCAGTAGTATTCGGATGGAGCCCGGGGAGCTGTTTTTT
j_call: TRBJ2-2
d_call: -
v_call: TRBV19
clone_size: -

cdr3_aa: CASSVGRDSHEQYF
cdr3_nt: TGTGCCAGCAGCGTAGGTCGGGACAGTCACGAGCAGTACTTC
j_call: TRBJ2-7
d_call: TRBD1
v_call: TRBV9
clone_size: -

cdr3_aa: CASSADGPGEPQHF
cdr3_nt: TGTGCCAGCAGTGCGGATGGCCCCGGGGAGCCCCAGCATTTT
j_call: TRBJ1-5
d_call: -
v_call: TRBV2
clone_size: -